The sequence of this T cell receptor beta chain was determined in a study of blood T cell repertoires in COVID-19. The CDR3 has 14 residues. The germline V gene encodes CDR1 MNHNY and CDR2 SVGAGI (reference sequence). The V and J ends lost 7 bases and 4 bases respectively, with 13 bases between them. The method was immunoSEQ multiplex PCR; TCRdb's version includes in-frame clones alone and lacks a portion of them. The sample consists of about 150,000 clones, 65% to 80% of them appearing once. What was sequenced was peripheral blood. The source of this sequence is a man in his 60s with acute or convalescent COVID-19. The chain joins TRBV6-6 to TRBJ2-2; a weak D match, TRBD2 (6 bases). The CDR3 bases are TGTGCCAGCACGAGGGTGGGGGGCACCGGGGAGCTGTTTTTT. This encodes CASTRVGGTGELFF.